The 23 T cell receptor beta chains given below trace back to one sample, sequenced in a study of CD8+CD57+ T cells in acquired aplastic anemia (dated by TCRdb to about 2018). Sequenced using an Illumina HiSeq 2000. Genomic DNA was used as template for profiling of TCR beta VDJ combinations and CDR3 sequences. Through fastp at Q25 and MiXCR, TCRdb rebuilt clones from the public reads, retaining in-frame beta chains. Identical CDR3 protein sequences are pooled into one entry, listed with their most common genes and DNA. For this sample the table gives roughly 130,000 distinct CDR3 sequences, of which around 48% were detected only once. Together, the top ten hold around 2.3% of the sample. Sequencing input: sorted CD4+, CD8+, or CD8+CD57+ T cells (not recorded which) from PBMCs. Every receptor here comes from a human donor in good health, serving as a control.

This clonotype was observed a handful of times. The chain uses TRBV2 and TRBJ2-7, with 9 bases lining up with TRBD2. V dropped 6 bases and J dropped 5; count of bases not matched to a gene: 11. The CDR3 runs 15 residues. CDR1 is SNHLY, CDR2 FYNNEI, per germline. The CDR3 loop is CASSETSGTSHEQYF. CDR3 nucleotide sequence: TGTGCCAGCAGCGAAACGTCCGGGACTAGCCACGAGCAGTACTTC.

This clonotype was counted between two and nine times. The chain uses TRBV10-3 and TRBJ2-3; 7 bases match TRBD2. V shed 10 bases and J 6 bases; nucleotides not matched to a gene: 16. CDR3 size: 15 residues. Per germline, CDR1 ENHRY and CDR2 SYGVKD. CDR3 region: CASRESAGREDTQYF. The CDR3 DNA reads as TGTGCCAGCAGAGAGTCGGCGGGGAGGGAGGATACGCAGTATTTT.

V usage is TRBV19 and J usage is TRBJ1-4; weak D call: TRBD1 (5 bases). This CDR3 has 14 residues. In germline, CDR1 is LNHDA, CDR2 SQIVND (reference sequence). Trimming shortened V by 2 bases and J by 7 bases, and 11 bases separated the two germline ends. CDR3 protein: CASSIRGWGEKLFF. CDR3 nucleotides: TGTGCCAGTAGTATAAGGGGCTGGGGTGAAAAACTGTTTTTT. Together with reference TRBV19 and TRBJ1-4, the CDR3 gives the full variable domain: DGGITQSPKYLFRKEGQNVTLSCEQNLNHDAMYWYRQDPGQGLRLIYYSQIVNDFQKGDIAEGYSVSREKKESFPLTVTSAQKNPTAFYLCASSIRGWGEKLFFGSGTQLSVL.

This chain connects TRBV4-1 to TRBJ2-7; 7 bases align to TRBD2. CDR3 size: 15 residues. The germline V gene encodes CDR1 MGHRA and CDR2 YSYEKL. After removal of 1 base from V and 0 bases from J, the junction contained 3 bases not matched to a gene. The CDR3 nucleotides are TGCGCCAGCAGCCAAGGGGGGGGACCCTCCTACGAGCAGTACTTC. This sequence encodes CASSQGGGPSYEQYF.

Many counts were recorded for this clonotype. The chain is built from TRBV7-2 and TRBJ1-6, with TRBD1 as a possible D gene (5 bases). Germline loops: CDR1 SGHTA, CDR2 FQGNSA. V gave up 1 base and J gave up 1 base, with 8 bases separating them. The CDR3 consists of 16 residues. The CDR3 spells CASSLGRGSYNSPLHF. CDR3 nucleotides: TGTGCCAGCAGCTTAGGCCGGGGGTCCTATAATTCACCCCTCCACTTT.

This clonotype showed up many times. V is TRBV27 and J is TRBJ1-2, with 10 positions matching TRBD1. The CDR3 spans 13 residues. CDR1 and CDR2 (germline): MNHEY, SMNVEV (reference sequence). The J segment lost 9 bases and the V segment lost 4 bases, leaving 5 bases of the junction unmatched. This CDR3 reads CASSSGQGGRYTF. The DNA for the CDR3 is TGTGCCAGCAGTTCCGGACAGGGGGGACGCTACACCTTC.

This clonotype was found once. The CDR3 DNA sequence: TGTGCCAGCAGCATGTTGGTCGGCGGGACAGGGAGAACTGAAGCTTTCTTT. Its translation is CASSMLVGGTGRTEAFF. The V and J genes are TRBV11-1 and TRBJ1-1; 9 bases agree with TRBD1. This CDR3 spans 17 amino acids. CDR1 and CDR2 from the germline V gene are SGHAT and FQDESV (reference sequence). J was trimmed by 5 bases and V by 5 bases; bases with no gene match: 15.

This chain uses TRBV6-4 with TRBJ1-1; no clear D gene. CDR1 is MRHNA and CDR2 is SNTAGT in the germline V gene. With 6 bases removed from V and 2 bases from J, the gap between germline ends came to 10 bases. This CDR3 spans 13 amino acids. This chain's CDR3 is CASRYSENTEAFF. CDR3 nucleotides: TGTGCCAGCAGGTACAGCGAAAACACTGAAGCTTTCTTT.

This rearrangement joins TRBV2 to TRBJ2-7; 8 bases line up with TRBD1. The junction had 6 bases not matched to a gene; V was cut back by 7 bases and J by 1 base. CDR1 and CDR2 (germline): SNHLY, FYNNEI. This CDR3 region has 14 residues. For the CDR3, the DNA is TGTGCCAGCAAAAAGGGACAGGCTTCCTACGAGCAGTACTTC. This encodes CASKKGQASYEQYF.

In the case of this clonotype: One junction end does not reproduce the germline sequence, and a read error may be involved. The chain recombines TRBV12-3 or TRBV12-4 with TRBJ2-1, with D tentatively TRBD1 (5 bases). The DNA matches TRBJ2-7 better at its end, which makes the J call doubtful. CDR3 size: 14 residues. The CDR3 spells CASGFRRQSYEQYF. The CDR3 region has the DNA TGTGCCAGCGGTTTCAGGCGACAGTCCTACGAGCAGTACTTC.

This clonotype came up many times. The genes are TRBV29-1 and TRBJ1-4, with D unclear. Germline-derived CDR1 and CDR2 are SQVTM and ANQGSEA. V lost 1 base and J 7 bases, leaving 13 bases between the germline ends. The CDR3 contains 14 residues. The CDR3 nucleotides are TGCAGCGTTGAAGTAGGAGGGTGGGGTGAAAAACTGTTTTTT. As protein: CSVEVGGWGEKLFF.

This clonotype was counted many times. Here the CDR3 DNA reads TGTGCCAGTAGCAGCAGGAGCAGGGGCAGCGCTGAAGCTTTCTTT. Encoded protein: CASSSRSRGSAEAFF. The chain recombines TRBV19 with TRBJ1-1, with TRBD1 as a possible D gene (6 bases). Trimming left V 6 bases short and J 6 bases short, with 20 bases between. Looked up from germline, CDR1 is LNHDA and CDR2 is SQIVND (reference sequence). The CDR3 is 15 residues long.

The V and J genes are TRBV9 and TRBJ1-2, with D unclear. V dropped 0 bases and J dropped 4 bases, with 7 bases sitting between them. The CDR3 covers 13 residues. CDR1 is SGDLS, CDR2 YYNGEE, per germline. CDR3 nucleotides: TGTGCCAGCAGCGTAGTGGCAGCCTATGGCTACACCTTC. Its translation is CASSVVAAYGYTF.

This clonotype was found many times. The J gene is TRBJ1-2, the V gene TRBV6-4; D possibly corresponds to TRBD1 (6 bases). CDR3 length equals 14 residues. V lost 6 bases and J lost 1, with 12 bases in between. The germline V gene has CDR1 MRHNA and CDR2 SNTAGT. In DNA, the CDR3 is TGTGCCAGCAGACCCGAGGGGGGTAACTATGGCTACACCTTC. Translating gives CASRPEGGNYGYTF.

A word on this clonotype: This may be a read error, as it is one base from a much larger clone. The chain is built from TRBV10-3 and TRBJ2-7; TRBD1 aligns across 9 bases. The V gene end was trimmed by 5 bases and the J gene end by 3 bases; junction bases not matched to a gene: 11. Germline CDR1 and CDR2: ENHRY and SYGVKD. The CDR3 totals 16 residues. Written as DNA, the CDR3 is TGTGCCATCAGTCATAAACAGGGGGCCTTGAGCTACGAGCAGTACTTC. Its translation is CAISHKQGALSYEQYF.

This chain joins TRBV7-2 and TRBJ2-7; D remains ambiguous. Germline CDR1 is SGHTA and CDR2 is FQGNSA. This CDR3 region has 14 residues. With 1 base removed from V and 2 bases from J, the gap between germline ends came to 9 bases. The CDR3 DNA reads TGTGCCAGCAGCTTAGTCGCAGCAACCTACGAGCAGTACTTC. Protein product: CASSLVAATYEQYF.

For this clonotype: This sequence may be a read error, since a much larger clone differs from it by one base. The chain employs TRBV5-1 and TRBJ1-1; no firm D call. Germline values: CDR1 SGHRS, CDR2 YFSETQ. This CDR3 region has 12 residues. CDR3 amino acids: CASSLENTGAFF. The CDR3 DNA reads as TGCGCCAGCAGCTTGGAGAACACTGGAGCTTTCTTT.

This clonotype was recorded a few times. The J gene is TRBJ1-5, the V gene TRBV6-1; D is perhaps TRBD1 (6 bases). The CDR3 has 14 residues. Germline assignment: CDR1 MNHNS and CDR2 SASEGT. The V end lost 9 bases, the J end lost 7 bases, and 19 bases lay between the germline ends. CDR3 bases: TGTGCCAGTCATCTATTGGGGGGCGGGCAGCCCCAGCATTTT. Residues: CASHLLGGGQPQHF.

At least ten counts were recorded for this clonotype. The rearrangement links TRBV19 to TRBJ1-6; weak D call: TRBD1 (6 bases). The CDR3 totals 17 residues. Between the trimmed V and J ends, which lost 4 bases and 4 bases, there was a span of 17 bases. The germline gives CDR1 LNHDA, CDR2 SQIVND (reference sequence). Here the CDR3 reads CASSRLAGDTYNSPLHF. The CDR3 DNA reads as TGTGCCAGTAGTAGGTTGGCAGGGGATACATATAATTCACCCCTCCACTTT. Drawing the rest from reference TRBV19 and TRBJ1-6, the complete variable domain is DGGITQSPKYLFRKEGQNVTLSCEQNLNHDAMYWYRQDPGQGLRLIYYSQIVNDFQKGDIAEGYSVSREKKESFPLTVTSAQKNPTAFYLCASSRLAGDTYNSPLHFGNGTRLTVT.

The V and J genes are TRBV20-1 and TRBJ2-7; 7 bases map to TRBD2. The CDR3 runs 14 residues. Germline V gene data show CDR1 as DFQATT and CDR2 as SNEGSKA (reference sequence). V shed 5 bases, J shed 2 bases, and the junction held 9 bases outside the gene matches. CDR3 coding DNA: TGCAGTGCTGGTTCCGCGGGGGAAGCCTACGAGCAGTACTTC. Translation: CSAGSAGEAYEQYF.

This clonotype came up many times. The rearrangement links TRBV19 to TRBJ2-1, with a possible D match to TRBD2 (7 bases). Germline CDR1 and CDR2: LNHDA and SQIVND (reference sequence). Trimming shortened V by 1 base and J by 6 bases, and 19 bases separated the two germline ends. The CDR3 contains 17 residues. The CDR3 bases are TGTGCCAGTAGTATAGGCCCCCGAGGGGGGGGGGCCAATGAGCAGTTCTTC. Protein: CASSIGPRGGGANEQFF.

The CDR3 reads CSVEDHTEKLFF. The CDR3 region has the DNA TGCAGCGTTGAAGACCACACGGAAAAACTGTTTTTT. The V gene is TRBV29-1, the J gene TRBJ1-4, with D hard to call. Per germline, CDR1 SQVTM and CDR2 ANQGSEA. CDR3 length: 12 residues. With 0 bases removed from V and 8 bases from J, the gap between germline ends came to 7 bases. Full variable domain (remainder filled in from reference TRBV29-1 and TRBJ1-4): SAVISQKPSRDICQRGTSLTIQCQVDSQVTMMFWYRQQPGQSLTLIATANQGSEATYESGFVIDKFPISRPNLTFSTLTVSNMSPEDSSIYLCSVEDHTEKLFFGSGTQLSVL.

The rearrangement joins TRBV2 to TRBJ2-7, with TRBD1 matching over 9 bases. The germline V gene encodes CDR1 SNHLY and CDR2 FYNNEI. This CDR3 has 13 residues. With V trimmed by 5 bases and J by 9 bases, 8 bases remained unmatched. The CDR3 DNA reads TGTGCCAGCAGTCGGGACAGGGTGGACGGGCAGTACTTC. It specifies CASSRDRVDGQYF. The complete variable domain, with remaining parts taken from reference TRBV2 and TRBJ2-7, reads EPEVTQTPSHQVTQMGQEVILRCVPISNHLYFYWYRQILGQKVEFLVSFYNNEISEKSEIFDDQFSVERPDGSNFTLKIRSTKLEDSAMYFCASSRDRVDGQYFGPGTRLTVT.